This T cell receptor (beta chain) came from a study of T cell changes during pregnancy in multiple sclerosis. V was pared by 0 bases and J by 7 bases, with 9 bases of the junction left unmatched. This CDR3 spans 17 amino acids. Germline values: CDR1 LGHNA, CDR2 YNFKEQ. Some clones are missing from TCRdb's copy, which holds only in-frame ones; the method was immunoSEQ multiplex PCR. The data contain around 30,000 clones, over 85% of them singletons. This clone appeared a few times. The receptor was derived from a female donor with multiple sclerosis, enrolled in a pregnancy study. The material was CD8+ T cells from peripheral blood mononuclear cells, obtained in the third trimester of pregnancy. The rearrangement links TRBV4-2 to TRBJ2-1, with 10 bases matching TRBD2. CDR3 sequence reads: CASSQEESGGVMNEQFF. The CDR3 region has the DNA TGTGCCAGCAGCCAAGAAGAAAGCGGGGGGGTCATGAATGAGCAGTTCTTC.